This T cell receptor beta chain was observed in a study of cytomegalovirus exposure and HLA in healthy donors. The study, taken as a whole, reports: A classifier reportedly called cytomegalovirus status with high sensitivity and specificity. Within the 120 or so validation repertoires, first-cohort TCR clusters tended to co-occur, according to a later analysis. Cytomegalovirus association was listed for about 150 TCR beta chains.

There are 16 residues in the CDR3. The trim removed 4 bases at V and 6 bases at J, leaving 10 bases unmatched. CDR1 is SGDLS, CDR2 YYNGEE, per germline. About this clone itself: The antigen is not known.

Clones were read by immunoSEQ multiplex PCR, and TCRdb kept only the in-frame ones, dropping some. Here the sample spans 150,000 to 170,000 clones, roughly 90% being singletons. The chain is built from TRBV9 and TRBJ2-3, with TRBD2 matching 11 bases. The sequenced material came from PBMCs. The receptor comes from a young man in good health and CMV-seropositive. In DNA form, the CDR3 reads TGTGCCAGCAGCATTCTTAGCGGGGGGGCCGTGGATACGCAGTATTTT. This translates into CASSILSGGAVDTQYF.